The 3 T cell receptor beta chains below come from one sample, sequenced in a study of response to subunit inactivated influenza vaccine. Each CDR3 protein gets one entry after TCRdb re-called the RT-PCR reads with MiXCR. The data show over 800,000 distinct CDR3 sequences, about 20% seen once. Here the sequenced sample was PBMCs from blood, taken 5 days after vaccination. The receptors originated from a man over 45 who received an inactivated influenza vaccine.

The rearrangement joins TRBV6-5 to TRBJ2-4; a weak D match, TRBD1 (5 bases). Per germline, CDR1 MNHEY and CDR2 SVGAGI. V lost 3 bases to trimming and J lost 1 base, with 13 bases between them. CDR3 length: 16 amino acids. The CDR3 coding sequence is TGTGCCAGCAGTTATATTTCGACAGCGGCCAAAAACATTCAGTACTTC. This gives the protein CASSYISTAAKNIQYF.

The CDR3 spells CASSPRPGVTDTQYF. In nucleotides, the CDR3 is TGTGCCAGCAGTCCTCGCCCCGGGGTGACAGATACGCAGTATTTT. The V and J genes are TRBV9 and TRBJ2-3; a weak D match, TRBD2 (5 bases). The V end was cut by 5 bases, the J end by 3 bases, with 16 bases between. This CDR3 contains 15 residues. Germline V gene lookup returns CDR1 SGDLS and CDR2 YYNGEE. The full variable domain, with the rest looked up from reference TRBV9 and TRBJ2-3, is DSGVTQTPKHLITATGQRVTLRCSPRSGDLSVYWYQQSLDQGLQFLIQYYNGEERAKGNILERFSAQQFPDLHSELNLSSLELGDSALYFCASSPRPGVTDTQYFGPGTRLTVL.

This clonotype was counted between two and nine times. V usage is TRBV4-2 and J usage is TRBJ2-7, with D possibly TRBD1 on 6 matching bases. Germline loops: CDR1 LGHNA, CDR2 YNFKEQ. V lost 1 base to trimming and J lost 3 bases, with 10 bases between them. This CDR3 contains 14 residues. Written as DNA, the CDR3 is TGTGCCAGCAGCCAAGGGTTGGGACACTACGAGCAGTACTTC. Translation gives CASSQGLGHYEQYF.